Below, 27 T cell receptor beta chains from the same sample are listed, as sequenced in a study of PD-L1 blockade in urothelial cancer. The time point was: peripheral blood 6 weeks after treatment start. The data were produced by immunoSEQ multiplex PCR, yet TCRdb's version contains in-frame clones alone and is incomplete. This table holds 50,000 to 55,000 clones, around 90% found once. The sequences come from PBMCs, collected around atezolizumab (anti-PD-L1) treatment. The receptors here all came from a man in his sixties with urothelial cancer.

The J gene is TRBJ2-5, the V gene TRBV10-3; 9 bases fit TRBD2. CDR1 and CDR2 (germline): ENHRY, SYGVKD. This CDR3 has 15 residues. Trimming took 5 bases from V and 0 from J; bases not matched to a gene: 4. The chain's CDR3 is CAISPAGGHQETQYF. The CDR3 region has the DNA TGTGCCATCAGTCCAGCGGGGGGACACCAAGAGACCCAGTACTTC.

The chain recombines TRBV19 with TRBJ1-1; TRBD1 might be the D (5 bases). The germline gives CDR1 LNHDA, CDR2 SQIVND (reference sequence). V was shortened by 2 bases and J by 11 bases, with 21 bases between the two germline ends. The CDR3 runs 15 residues. This chain's CDR3 is CASSIKRGPAYRAFF. As DNA, the CDR3 is TGTGCCAGTAGTATAAAAAGGGGTCCTGCCTATAGGGCTTTCTTT.

The chain employs TRBV5-3 and TRBJ1-5, with D possibly TRBD1 on 5 matching bases. TRBV5-3 is given ORF status, its function remaining uncertain. The CDR3 covers 16 residues. The germline V and J ends were trimmed by 2 bases and 2 bases, with 14 bases remaining between them. CDR3 amino acids: CARSLVVTGGNQPQHF. The CDR3 coding sequence is TGTGCCAGAAGCTTAGTGGTCACGGGGGGCAATCAGCCCCAGCATTTT.

The V and J genes are TRBV7-9 and TRBJ1-5; TRBD1 might be the D (6 bases). The germline gives CDR1 SEHNR, CDR2 FQNEAQ (reference sequence). The CDR3 consists of 14 residues. Trimming stripped 5 bases from V and 4 bases from J, with 12 bases between. CDR3 DNA: TGTGCCAGCAGCCGCGAACAGGGTAATCAGCCCCAGCATTTT. Residues: CASSREQGNQPQHF.

The rearrangement uses TRBV4-2 and TRBJ2-7, with D possibly matching TRBD1 (6 bases). Germline values: CDR1 LGHNA, CDR2 YNFKEQ. Trimming removed 0 bases from V and 0 bases from J, with 15 bases in between. The CDR3 loop spans 17 amino acids. The CDR3 coding sequence is TGTGCCAGCAGCCAAGAGCGAGGGAGACAGGTCTCCTACGAGCAGTACTTC. It codes for CASSQERGRQVSYEQYF.

The genes are TRBV9 and TRBJ2-1, with 8 bases aligning to TRBD2. CDR1 is SGDLS, CDR2 YYNGEE, per germline. Trimming removed 4 bases from V and 1 base from J; junction bases left unmatched: 7. The CDR3 totals 16 residues. CDR3 sequence (DNA): TGTGCCAGCAGCCCCTGGGGCGGGGGGTCCTACAATGAGCAGTTCTTC. This encodes CASSPWGGGSYNEQFF.

This chain links TRBV29-1 with TRBJ2-2, with 8 bases lining up with TRBD2. The CDR3 sequence is 15 residues long. Germline V lookup: CDR1 SQVTM, CDR2 ANQGSEA. The V segment lost 2 bases and the J segment 4 bases; nucleotides outside the gene matches: 6. CDR3 bases: TGCAGCGTTGAACGGGGGGGGTCGGGCACCGGGGAGCTGTTTTTT. It codes for CSVERGGSGTGELFF.

This chain uses TRBV4-1 with TRBJ2-6; 7 bases line up with TRBD2. Germline V lookup: CDR1 MGHRA, CDR2 YSYEKL. After removal of 0 bases from V and 1 base from J, the junction contained 12 bases not matched to a gene. This CDR3 region has 20 residues. The CDR3 bases are TGCGCCAGCAGCCAAGATCCCGCAATTCGGGGGGAATCTGGGGCCAACGTCCTGACTTTC. It specifies CASSQDPAIRGESGANVLTF.

This chain uses TRBV18 with TRBJ2-7; the match to TRBD1 covers 8 bases. The trim removed 2 bases at V and 3 bases at J, leaving 12 bases unmatched. Germline CDR1 and CDR2: KGHSH and LQKENI. The CDR3 consists of 17 residues. CDR3 in DNA: TGTGCCAGCTCACCATTCCCCTCCGGGACAGGACGCTACGAGCAGTACTTC. Its translation is CASSPFPSGTGRYEQYF. The full variable domain, completed using reference TRBV18 and TRBJ2-7, is NAGVMQNPRHLVRRRGQEARLRCSPMKGHSHVYWYRQLPEEGLKFMVYLQKENIIDESGMPKERFSAEFPKEGPSILRIQQVVRGDSAAYFCASSPFPSGTGRYEQYFGPGTRLTVT.

The rearrangement links TRBV5-4 to TRBJ2-3, with 9 bases aligning to TRBD1. The CDR3 is made up of 15 amino acids. Germline-derived CDR1 and CDR2 are SGHNT and YYREEE (reference sequence). The V gene end was trimmed by 4 bases and the J gene end by 0 bases; junction bases not matched to a gene: 3. CDR3: CASSVDRGSTDTQYF. DNA of the CDR3: TGTGCCAGCAGCGTGGACAGGGGAAGCACAGATACGCAGTATTTT.

This chain links TRBV7-8 with TRBJ2-7, with 11 bases lining up with TRBD2. Trimming removed 2 bases from V and 2 bases from J; junction bases left unmatched: 8. The CDR3 spans 17 residues. Germline V gives CDR1 SGHVS, CDR2 FQNEAQ. The CDR3 reads CASSLPPGTSGTYEQYF. The CDR3, as DNA: TGTGCCAGCAGCTTACCCCCCGGGACTAGCGGTACCTACGAGCAGTACTTC.

The V gene is TRBV19, the J gene TRBJ1-2; tentative D call: TRBD1 (6 bases). The CDR3 totals 15 residues. V was cut by 5 bases and J by 1 base, with 14 bases left in between. Germline V CDR1 and CDR2: LNHDA, SQIVND (reference sequence). The DNA of the CDR3 is TGTGCCAGTAGTGACGGACAGTTTTATAACTATGGCTACACCTTC. Translated: CASSDGQFYNYGYTF.

On this clone: Mismatch with germline at one junction end may stem from a read error. CDR3 sequence: CASSIDPGNIEAFF. CDR3 nucleotide sequence: TGTGCCAGTAGTATAGATCCGGGGAACATTGAAGCTTTCTTT. The chain has TRBV19 and TRBJ1-1; D gene uncertain. Germline CDR1 reads LNHDA; CDR2 reads SQIVND (reference sequence). This CDR3 contains 14 residues.

The V and J genes are TRBV9 and TRBJ2-7; 7 bases fit TRBD1. This CDR3 is 14 amino acids long. Germline V gene data show CDR1 as SGDLS and CDR2 as YYNGEE. The J segment lost 1 base and the V segment lost 3 bases, leaving 4 bases of the junction unmatched. Here the CDR3 DNA reads TGTGCCAGCAGCGCAGGGGGTTCTTCCTACGAGCAGTACTTC. Translation: CASSAGGSSYEQYF.

V gene TRBV5-1 combines with J gene TRBJ2-6, with 12 positions matching TRBD2. The CDR3 contains 18 residues. The junction had 4 bases not matched to a gene; V was cut back by 2 bases and J by 1 base. Per the germline V gene, CDR1 is SGHRS and CDR2 is YFSETQ. The CDR3: CASSFKTSGGSGANVLTF. The CDR3 nucleotides are TGCGCCAGCAGCTTTAAGACTAGCGGGGGATCTGGGGCCAACGTCCTGACTTTC.

The rearrangement uses TRBV30 and TRBJ1-5; 7 bases are a match to TRBD1. Germline V gives CDR1 GTSNPN, CDR2 SVGIG (reference sequence). J gave up 0 bases and V 3 bases, and 2 bases lay outside the gene matches. CDR3 length equals 14 residues. The chain's CDR3 is CAWSTGASNQPQHF. The CDR3 bases are TGTGCCTGGAGCACAGGGGCTAGCAATCAGCCCCAGCATTTT.

The V gene is TRBV28, the J gene TRBJ2-3; a weak D match, TRBD1 (7 bases). CDR3 length: 15 amino acids. Germline V gene data show CDR1 as MDHEN and CDR2 as SYDVKM. Trimming pared 6 bases from V and 3 bases from J, leaving 16 bases between. CDR3 bases: TGTGCCAGCAGCCGAATACAGGGGAGGACAGATACGCAGTATTTT. Translation: CASSRIQGRTDTQYF.

This chain links TRBV28 with TRBJ2-7, with 12 bases lining up with TRBD1. Germline V gene lookup returns CDR1 MDHEN and CDR2 SYDVKM. This CDR3 is 15 amino acids long. V was pared by 5 bases and J by 7 bases, with 9 bases of the junction left unmatched. CDR3 DNA: TGTGCCAGCAGTCTGACGGGACAGGGGGCGTATGAGCAGTACTTC. Its translation is CASSLTGQGAYEQYF.

The chain uses TRBV6-5 and TRBJ2-2, with D possibly matching TRBD2 (6 bases). Between the trimmed V and J ends, which lost 10 bases and 2 bases, there was a span of 8 bases. Germline lookup yields CDR1 MNHEY and CDR2 SVGAGI. This CDR3 has 12 amino acids. The CDR3 DNA reads as TGTGCCACCGGGGGTAACACCGGGGAGCTGTTTTTT. Its translation: CATGGNTGELFF.

This clone was picked up a small number of times. V and J are TRBV29-1 and TRBJ2-3; D perhaps matches TRBD1 (5 bases). V dropped 2 bases and J dropped 0 bases, with 12 bases sitting between them. The CDR3 loop spans 15 amino acids. Germline values: CDR1 SQVTM, CDR2 ANQGSEA. DNA for the CDR3: TGCAGCGTTGAAAAGGCAGGGCTTAGCACAGATACGCAGTATTTT. Protein product: CSVEKAGLSTDTQYF.

The chain combines TRBV18 with TRBJ1-5, with D possibly matching TRBD1 (6 bases). Germline lookup yields CDR1 KGHSH and CDR2 LQKENI. Trimming left V 5 bases short and J 2 bases short, with 16 bases between. This CDR3 is 16 amino acids long. DNA of the CDR3: TGTGCCAGCTCAACAGGACAGTCGGGTCGCAATCAGCCCCAGCATTTT. This translates into CASSTGQSGRNQPQHF.

This clone was detected only once. CDR3 region: CASSIRGTGELFF. The CDR3 nucleotides read TGTGCCAGCAGCATCAGGGGTACCGGGGAGCTGTTTTTT. The chain links TRBV7-7 to TRBJ2-2; maybe TRBD1 (6 bases). Trimming shortened V by 5 bases and J by 5 bases, and 9 bases separated the two germline ends. CDR3 size: 13 residues. Germline V gene data show CDR1 as SSHAT and CDR2 as FNYEAQ (reference sequence).

J is TRBJ1-2 and V is TRBV2; 7 bases fit TRBD1. CDR3 size: 13 residues. The ends lost 6 bases at V and 4 bases at J; junction bases unmatched: 5. The germline gives CDR1 SNHLY, CDR2 FYNNEI. As DNA, the CDR3 is TGTGCCAGCAGGAGGGACAGCGCCTATGGCTACACCTTC. It codes for CASRRDSAYGYTF.

The chain combines TRBV11-3 with TRBJ2-7; possible D gene TRBD2, 7 bases. CDR3 length: 12 residues. Germline CDR1 is SGHNT and CDR2 is YENEEA. The V and J ends lost 4 bases and 7 bases respectively, with 11 bases between them. In nucleotides, the CDR3 is TGTGCCAGCAGCTCAGAGGGGGGGGAGCAGTACTTC. It translates to CASSSEGGEQYF.

The genes are TRBV6-7 and TRBJ1-2, with a weak D call TRBD1 (6 bases). TRBV6-7 is annotated as an ORF whose role is uncertain. V was clipped by 8 bases and J by 4 bases, with 23 bases between them. The CDR3 is 16 residues long. CDR3: CASFPGTPGRGYGYTF. The CDR3 DNA follows: TGTGCCAGCTTCCCCGGGACACCAGGGAGAGGCTATGGCTACACCTTC.

This rearrangement joins TRBV7-2 to TRBJ2-7, with D possibly TRBD1 on 5 matching bases. Germline values: CDR1 SGHTA, CDR2 FQGNSA. The CDR3 has 15 amino acids. The germline V and J ends were trimmed by 1 base and 4 bases, with 14 bases remaining between them. CDR3 in DNA: TGTGCCAGCAGCTTAGGGCAGGGTAAGGGGTACGAGCAGTACTTC. The encoded protein is CASSLGQGKGYEQYF.

This sequence joins TRBV6-1 and TRBJ1-5, with 7 bases fitting TRBD1. Germline-derived CDR1 and CDR2 are MNHNS and SASEGT. CDR3 size: 16 residues. Unmatched junction bases numbered 8, after V lost 4 bases and J lost 2 bases. This CDR3 is CASSGDSLVGNQPQHF. DNA for the CDR3: TGTGCCAGCAGTGGGGACAGCCTGGTTGGCAATCAGCCCCAGCATTTT.